This TCR beta chain was profiled in a study of cytomegalovirus exposure and HLA in healthy donors. Germline V gene lookup returns CDR1 MNHEY and CDR2 SVGAGI. Deletions cut 2 bases from V and 4 bases from J, with 6 bases between. This CDR3 spans 12 amino acids. A note on this clone: What it binds is not known.

Primers: 60 Vbeta forward and 13 Jbeta reverse. Original processing methods: Unique TCR beta chains numbered approximately 80 million in a later analysis, with about 11 million shared. Clones were read by immunoSEQ multiplex PCR, and TCRdb kept only the in-frame ones, dropping some. Clonal size and the V and J genes are those of that table, whereas D and trimming came from the DNA. Of under 150,000 clones in the sample, roughly 76% were seen once. Overall study results and limits: Presence/absence results assume similar sequencing depth per donor, which may not hold.

The source of this sequence is a young man in good health and CMV-seronegative. Sequencing was performed on PBMCs. The V and J genes are TRBV6-5 and TRBJ2-7; D gene unclear. The CDR3 region is CASSYTGYEQYF. The CDR3 DNA is TGTGCCAGCAGTTACACCGGGTACGAGCAGTACTTC.